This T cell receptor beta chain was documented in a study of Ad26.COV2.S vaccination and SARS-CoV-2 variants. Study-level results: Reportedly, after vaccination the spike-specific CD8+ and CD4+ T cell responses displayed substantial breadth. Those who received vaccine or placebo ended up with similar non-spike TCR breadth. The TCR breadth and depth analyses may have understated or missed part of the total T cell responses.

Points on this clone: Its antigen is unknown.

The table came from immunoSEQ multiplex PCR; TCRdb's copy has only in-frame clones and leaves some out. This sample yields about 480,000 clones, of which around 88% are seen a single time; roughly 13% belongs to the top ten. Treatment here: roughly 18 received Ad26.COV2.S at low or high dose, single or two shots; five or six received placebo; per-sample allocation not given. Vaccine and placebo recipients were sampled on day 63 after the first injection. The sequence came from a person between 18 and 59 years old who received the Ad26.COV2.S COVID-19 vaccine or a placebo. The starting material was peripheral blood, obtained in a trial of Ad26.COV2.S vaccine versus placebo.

This CDR3 reads CASSVGQYAQYF. The CDR3, as DNA: TGTGCCAGCAGCGTAGGGCAATACGCGCAGTATTTT. The chain couples TRBV9 to TRBJ2-3; no clear D. CDR1 is SGDLS and CDR2 is YYNGEE in the germline V gene. V lost 0 bases and J lost 10, with 9 bases in between. The CDR3 is 12 residues long.